The sequence of this TCR beta chain was determined in a study of cytomegalovirus exposure and HLA in healthy donors (TCRdb year 2017). Regarding the study in general: The 500 to 700 repertoires of the first cohort and the approximately 130 validation repertoires were produced on the same platform, according to a later analysis. Along with the 666-subject first cohort, a separate validation cohort of about 110 different subjects was used. High-throughput TCR immunosequencing, statistical association of individual TCRs with disease status, and machine learning were combined to predict cytomegalovirus infection status. The study was designed to test whether signatures of past pathogen exposure could be identified by cataloging public T cell receptors. The full study reports these points: It was suggested by the authors that the approach could potentially be generalized to other disease states and immunological phenotypes. A total of 150 to 200 TCR beta chains were listed by the study as associated with cytomegalovirus. A few of the identified cytomegalovirus-associated TCR beta chains were confirmed in vitro to be specific for cytomegalovirus antigens. Most TCR sequences were seen in very few donors, while some public TCRs were found in many individuals. In a later analysis, TCRs clustered in the first cohort were found to also tend to co-occur in the roughly 120 validation repertoires, with approximately 94% of cluster scores above 0. All 110 or so repertoires were used to score co-occurrence in the validation cohort in a later analysis, because that analysis had no HLA typing for the cohort. The classifier was reported to diagnose cytomegalovirus status with high specificity and sensitivity in both the original cohort and the validation cohort.

Of note for this clone: Its antigen is currently not known. Base qualities are not at hand, and no much larger clone is one base apart.

The library was produced with the immunoSEQ multiplex PCR assay. Per the source publication's procedure: To diagnose cytomegalovirus status from the catalog of TCR beta chain sequences, a statistical classification framework was built. Entries here come from immuneACCESS through TCRdb and include only in-frame sequences with V and J called. Some clones fail to appear in such tables; in the studies checked, an unresolved V gene covers under half of the shortfall, and the cause of the remainder is unknown. V and J calls and clone size come straight from that table; D and trimming were deduced from the DNA. This sample gives some 260,000 clones in total; roughly 90% of them show up just once. The ten most abundant clones make up 12% of the sample. The donors were included in the validation cohort of around 120 subjects, a group kept apart from the roughly 700-subject first cohort. The clonotype was recovered from a man in his late teens or twenties in good health and CMV-seropositive. Sequencing was done on a sample of PBMCs.

The bases read TGTGCCAGCAGCGAGCCCCATTCTAGCGGGAGGAGGGAGCAGTACTTC. It specifies CASSEPHSSGRREQYF. In this chain, TRBV9 is recombined with TRBJ2-7, and 11 bases in between align with TRBD2. The CDR3 goes from the cysteine to the phenylalanine over 16 residues. Kept here is only the CDR3 DNA, which spans 48 bases and is read in frame from base 1. V has 3 bases trimmed and J has 7 bases trimmed; junction bases matching no gene number 12. The germline V gene specifies SGDLS as CDR1 and YYNGEE as CDR2. When the CDR3 is completed using the reference TRBV9 and TRBJ2-7 genes on either side, the full variable domain is DSGVTQTPKHLITATGQRVTLRCSPRSGDLSVYWYQQSLDQGLQFLIQYYNGEERAKGNILERFSAQQFPDLHSELNLSSLELGDSALYFCASSEPHSSGRREQYFGPGTRLTVT.